This passage covers 10 T cell receptor beta chains from one sample sequenced in a study of shared clonotypes between healthy human individuals. Naive CD8 cells, CD45RO-negative and positively selected for CCR7, excluded terminally differentiated effector memory CD45RA+ cells. Assay: immunoSEQ multiplex PCR; the TCRdb copy retains only in-frame clones and omits some. The table records about 2.1 million clones, about 93% of them present only once. The sequenced material came from naive CD8+ T cells from PBMCs. The source of these receptors is a man between 18 and 29 years old in good health. Some clones in this sample may be carry-over from other donors' samples.

The rearrangement links TRBV5-6 to TRBJ1-5; D may be TRBD1 (5 bases). The CDR3 sequence is 16 residues long. Trimming left V 3 bases short and J 0 bases short, with 13 bases between. The germline V gene encodes CDR1 SGHDT and CDR2 YYEEEE. The CDR3 loop reads CASSSGTDYSNQPQHF. Here the CDR3 DNA reads TGTGCCAGCAGCTCTGGGACGGATTATAGCAATCAGCCCCAGCATTTT.

This chain connects TRBV5-8 to TRBJ1-5, with TRBD1 matching 7 bases. The germline gives CDR1 SGHTS, CDR2 YDEGEE. CDR3 length: 16 residues. Trimming removed 3 bases from V and 0 bases from J; junction bases left unmatched: 6. The CDR3 region is CASSWAGTVSNQPQHF. The CDR3 DNA is TGTGCCAGCAGCTGGGCCGGGACAGTTAGCAATCAGCCCCAGCATTTT.

V is TRBV29-1 and J is TRBJ2-7; tentatively, D is TRBD1 (5 bases). CDR3 length: 15 amino acids. Germline CDR1 SQVTM, CDR2 ANQGSEA. V was clipped by 3 bases and J by 1 base, with 16 bases between them. In nucleotides, the CDR3 is TGCAGCGTTGATGGGTTAACAGGTGGTTCCTACGAGCAGTACTTC. Its translation: CSVDGLTGGSYEQYF.

As regards this clone: This may come from a read error, since a much larger clone is one base off. Other DNA sequences within the sample encode an identical CDR3. V is TRBV7-9 and J is TRBJ2-7, with D maybe TRBD1 (6 bases). CDR3 length: 12 residues. The V end lost 4 bases, the J end lost 3 bases, and 7 bases lay between the germline ends. The germline V gene has CDR1 SEHNR and CDR2 FQNEAQ (reference sequence). The CDR3 is CASSSGVYEQYF. For the CDR3, the DNA is TGTGCCAGCAGCTCAGGGGTCTACGAGCAGTACTTC.

The chain employs TRBV5-1 and TRBJ2-7; either TRBD1 or TRBD2 may fit D (5 bases each). CDR3 size: 14 residues. V was shortened by 7 bases and J by 1 base, with 15 bases between the two germline ends. In germline, CDR1 is SGHRS, CDR2 YFSETQ. As DNA, the CDR3 is TGCGCCAGCGCAATATCCGGGGCTTCCTACGAGCAGTACTTC. This sequence encodes CASAISGASYEQYF. Variable domain in full (rest from reference TRBV5-1 and TRBJ2-7): KAGVTQTPRYLIKTRGQQVTLSCSPISGHRSVSWYQQTPGQGLQFLFEYFSETQRNKGNFPGRFSGRQFSNSRSEMNVSTLELGDSALYLCASAISGASYEQYFGPGTRLTVT.

The CDR3 coding sequence is TGCAGCGTTCCTCAGACAGGGATCTATGGCTACACCTTC. Amino acid sequence: CSVPQTGIYGYTF. V usage is TRBV29-1 and J usage is TRBJ1-2; 7 nucleotides agree with TRBD1. Germline assignment: CDR1 SQVTM and CDR2 ANQGSEA. CDR3 length equals 13 residues. J was trimmed by 4 bases and V by 5 bases; bases with no gene match: 7. The full variable domain, with the rest looked up from reference TRBV29-1 and TRBJ1-2, is SAVISQKPSRDICQRGTSLTIQCQVDSQVTMMFWYRQQPGQSLTLIATANQGSEATYESGFVIDKFPISRPNLTFSTLTVSNMSPEDSSIYLCSVPQTGIYGYTFGSGTRLTVV.

This rearrangement joins TRBV28 to TRBJ2-7; D perhaps matches TRBD2 (6 bases). The germline V gene has CDR1 MDHEN and CDR2 SYDVKM. The CDR3 is made up of 15 amino acids. Trimming cost V 4 bases and J 2 bases, with 15 bases left between them. The CDR3 sequence is CASSSGDFATYEQYF. The CDR3 nucleotides read TGTGCCAGCAGTTCGGGGGACTTTGCCACCTACGAGCAGTACTTC.

V gene TRBV2 combines with J gene TRBJ2-7, with 11 bases lining up with TRBD2. The ends lost 6 bases at V and 2 bases at J; junction bases unmatched: 6. Germline V gives CDR1 SNHLY, CDR2 FYNNEI. The CDR3 is 15 residues long. This CDR3 is CASSPKGLAAYEQYF. DNA for the CDR3: TGTGCCAGCAGCCCCAAGGGACTAGCGGCCTACGAGCAGTACTTC.

This clone occurred once. The chain couples TRBV7-9 to TRBJ2-3; TRBD2 aligns across 7 bases. The CDR3 is made up of 16 amino acids. The germline V gene has CDR1 SEHNR and CDR2 FQNEAQ (reference sequence). Trimming took 3 bases from V and 4 from J; bases not matched to a gene: 10. The CDR3 sequence is CASSFARRELADTQYF. The CDR3 DNA reads as TGTGCCAGCAGCTTTGCTAGGCGGGAGCTAGCAGATACGCAGTATTTT.

The gene calls are TRBV7-9 and TRBJ1-1; D not resolved. Trimming removed 5 bases at V and 8 bases at J, with 15 bases between. The CDR3 has 13 amino acids. Per the germline V gene, CDR1 is SEHNR and CDR2 is FQNEAQ (reference sequence). CDR3 DNA: TGTGCCAGCAGCCCCGGTGGGCCCAAAGAAGCTTTCTTT. Translated: CASSPGGPKEAFF.